In this sample, the clone carrying this TCR beta chain turned up once. Its antigen is undetermined. Clones were read by immunoSEQ multiplex PCR, and TCRdb kept only the in-frame ones, dropping some. The sample yields about 90,000 clones, 90% to 95% seen once. V lost 3 bases, J lost 5 bases, and 8 bases lay in between. This CDR3 has 14 amino acids. The germline CDR1 and CDR2 sequences are SEHNR and FQNEAQ (reference sequence). The data were taken from a study of T cell responses to AZD1222 COVID-19 vaccine. General study findings and limits: Among those given AZD1222, only five or six were seropositive at baseline.

The receptor was derived from an adult in good health. V and J are TRBV7-9 and TRBJ1-6, with D maybe TRBD1 (5 bases). The source material was peripheral blood, sampled on day 0 of MenACWY control vaccination. CDR3 DNA sequence: TGTGCCAGCAGCTTGACAGCCAATAATTCACCCCTCCACTTT. This sequence encodes CASSLTANNSPLHF.